The rows below give T cell receptor beta chains drawn from one sample of a study of tumor-infiltrating lymphocytes in primary liver carcinoma. TCRdb re-derived calls from the multiplex PCR reads in MiXCR, one entry per CDR3 protein. The profile shows about 84,000 distinct CDR3 sequences, 72% of them singletons. Sequences were obtained from liver tumor tissue from sampling region 1. These receptors all stem from a man aged 40-49 years with primary liver carcinoma and hepatitis B virus infection. Both conserved end residues are part of each CDR3. A D gene is named only where the DNA matches it firmly. Clone size is not always given. Where it is, it says once, few, many or a class for expanded clones.

j_gene: TRBJ2-4; len: 19; v_gene: TRBV4-1; d_gene: TRBD2; abundance: once; CDR3aa: CASTQDSGGSSPAKNIQYF; CDR3nt: TGCGCCAGCACCCAAGATTCGGGGGGGAGTAGTCCTGCCAAAAACATTCAGTACTTC
j_gene: TRBJ2-1; len: 14; v_gene: TRBV7-8; d_gene: TRBD2; abundance: -; CDR3aa: CASSLAGGQGKRFF; CDR3nt: TGTGCCAGCAGCTTAGCGGGAGGGCAAGGCAAGCGGTTCTTC
j_gene: TRBJ2-1; len: 16; v_gene: TRBV11-1; d_gene: TRBD2; abundance: once; CDR3aa: CAGSLGLAGDDNEQFF; CDR3nt: TGTGCCGGCAGCCTGGGACTAGCGGGAGATGACAATGAGCAGTTCTTC
j_gene: TRBJ2-7; len: 15; v_gene: TRBV28; d_gene: -; abundance: many; CDR3aa: CASSFPSLQGFEQYF; CDR3nt: TGTGCCAGCAGTTTCCCCTCTTTACAGGGTTTCGAGCAGTACTTC
j_gene: TRBJ2-2; len: 16; v_gene: TRBV10-2; d_gene: -; abundance: once; CDR3aa: CAISPQTGRNTGELLF; CDR3nt: TGCGCCATCTCGCCCCAGACGGGAAGGAATACCGGGGAGCTGCTTTTT
j_gene: TRBJ1-5; len: 16; v_gene: TRBV4-1; d_gene: -; abundance: -; CDR3aa: CASSHQIGVNTQPQHF; CDR3nt: TGCGCCAGCAGCCACCAAATTGGGGTCAACACTCAGCCCCAGCATTTT
j_gene: TRBJ2-3; len: 13; v_gene: TRBV18; d_gene: TRBD1; abundance: -; CDR3aa: CASTRQGADTQYF; CDR3nt: TGTGCCAGCACCCGACAGGGCGCAGATACGCAGTATTTT
j_gene: TRBJ2-3; len: 13; v_gene: TRBV10-2; d_gene: TRBD2; abundance: once; CDR3aa: CYSTQGFGLAQYF; CDR3nt: TGCTACAGCACCCAGGGATTCGGACTAGCCCAATATTTT
j_gene: TRBJ2-1; len: 16; v_gene: TRBV11-2; d_gene: -; abundance: -; CDR3aa: CASSLYIGLAMGEQFF; CDR3nt: TGCGCCAGCAGCTTGTATATCGGATTAGCCATGGGTGAGCAGTTCTTC
j_gene: TRBJ2-5; len: 17; v_gene: TRBV6-1; d_gene: -; abundance: -; CDR3aa: CASSASTGANRQETQYF; CDR3nt: TGTGCCAGCAGTGCTAGCACGGGGGCAAACCGCCAAGAGACCCAGTACTTC
j_gene: TRBJ2-5; len: 17; v_gene: TRBV11-2; d_gene: TRBD2; abundance: once; CDR3aa: CASSLGFLAGGQETQYF; CDR3nt: TGTGCCAGCAGCTTAGGTTTCCTAGCGGGGGGGCAAGAGACCCAGTACTTC
j_gene: TRBJ2-3; len: 15; v_gene: TRBV5-4; d_gene: TRBD2; abundance: -; CDR3aa: CASMASGTGTDTQYF; CDR3nt: TGTGCCAGCATGGCTAGCGGTACCGGGACAGATACGCAGTATTTT
j_gene: TRBJ1-4; len: 16; v_gene: TRBV7-9; d_gene: TRBD1; abundance: -; CDR3aa: CASNFDLDRVGKKLFF; CDR3nt: TGTGCCAGCAACTTCGACTTGGACAGGGTCGGTAAAAAACTGTTTTTT
j_gene: TRBJ2-7; len: 14; v_gene: TRBV28; d_gene: TRBD1; abundance: many; CDR3aa: CASSLGDREDEQYF; CDR3nt: TGTGCCAGCAGCCTGGGGGACAGGGAGGACGAGCAGTACTTC
j_gene: TRBJ2-3; len: 13; v_gene: TRBV6-5; d_gene: TRBD1; abundance: medium-sized; CDR3aa: CASRKTGGATQYF; CDR3nt: TGTGCCAGCAGGAAAACAGGGGGCGCGACGCAGTATTTT
j_gene: TRBJ2-7; len: 15; v_gene: TRBV19; d_gene: TRBD1; abundance: -; CDR3aa: CASSSRQGHIYEQYF; CDR3nt: TGTGCCAGTAGTTCGAGACAGGGGCACATCTACGAGCAGTACTTC
j_gene: TRBJ2-1; len: 15; v_gene: TRBV7-8; d_gene: TRBD2; abundance: many; CDR3aa: CASSLSGSGNNEQFF; CDR3nt: TGTGCCAGCAGCTTGAGCGGGAGTGGGAACAATGAGCAGTTCTTC
j_gene: TRBJ2-2; len: 14; v_gene: TRBV12-3/TRBV12-4; d_gene: TRBD1; abundance: -; CDR3aa: CAVPQGAGTGDLFF; CDR3nt: TGTGCCGTACCACAGGGGGCTGGCACCGGGGACCTGTTTTTT
j_gene: TRBJ1-5; len: 12; v_gene: TRBV29-1; d_gene: TRBD1; abundance: many; CDR3aa: CSVGEGAAPQHF; CDR3nt: TGCAGCGTTGGAGAGGGGGCCGCGCCCCAGCATTTT
j_gene: TRBJ2-1; len: 15; v_gene: TRBV18; d_gene: TRBD2; abundance: -; CDR3aa: CASSPGTSAYNERFF; CDR3nt: TGTGCCAGCTCACCGGGGACTAGCGCCTACAATGAGCGGTTCTTC
j_gene: TRBJ2-4; len: 19; v_gene: TRBV4-1; d_gene: -; abundance: -; CDR3aa: CASSQEPPQDEGAKNIQYF; CDR3nt: TGCGCCAGCAGCCAAGAACCCCCTCAAGACGAAGGGGCCAAAAACATTCAGTACTTC
j_gene: TRBJ2-3; len: 15; v_gene: TRBV5-1; d_gene: TRBD2; abundance: many; CDR3aa: CASSSVAGVMDTQYF; CDR3nt: TGCGCCAGCAGCTCCGTAGCGGGAGTGATGGATACGCAGTATTTT
j_gene: TRBJ2-3; len: 14; v_gene: TRBV18; d_gene: -; abundance: few; CDR3aa: CASSPAASTDTQYF; CDR3nt: TGTGCCAGCTCACCTGCGGCGAGCACAGATACGCAGTATTTT
j_gene: TRBJ1-1; len: 13; v_gene: TRBV12-3/TRBV12-4; d_gene: -; abundance: -; CDR3aa: CASSQAGFTEAFF; CDR3nt: TGTGCCAGCAGCCAAGCAGGGTTCACTGAAGCTTTCTTT
j_gene: TRBJ2-6; len: 15; v_gene: TRBV6-1; d_gene: -; abundance: few; CDR3aa: CASSGVSSGAKVLTF; CDR3nt: TGTGCCAGCAGTGGAGTTAGCTCTGGGGCCAAGGTCCTGACTTTC
j_gene: TRBJ2-5; len: 12; v_gene: TRBV5-5; d_gene: -; abundance: many; CDR3aa: CASSFTQETQYF; CDR3nt: TGTGCCAGCAGCTTCACCCAAGAGACCCAGTACTTC
j_gene: TRBJ2-1; len: 17; v_gene: TRBV10-3; d_gene: -; abundance: -; CDR3aa: CAIGSSALGSSYNEQFF; CDR3nt: TGTGCCATCGGTAGCTCCGCACTAGGGAGCTCCTACAATGAGCAGTTCTTC
j_gene: TRBJ1-3; len: 14; v_gene: TRBV7-9; d_gene: -; abundance: many; CDR3aa: CASSPRTDAAAIYF; CDR3nt: TGTGCCAGCAGCCCCAGGACAGACGCTGCGGCCATATATTTT
j_gene: TRBJ2-2; len: 16; v_gene: TRBV11-2; d_gene: -; abundance: -; CDR3aa: CASSFEDHDRTWEPFF; CDR3nt: TGTGCCAGCAGCTTTGAAGATCATGACAGGACCTGGGAGCCGTTTTTT
j_gene: TRBJ1-1; len: 11; v_gene: TRBV29-1; d_gene: -; abundance: -; CDR3aa: CSVGMNSEAFF; CDR3nt: TGCAGCGTGGGCATGAATTCTGAAGCTTTCTTT
j_gene: TRBJ2-1; len: 16; v_gene: TRBV6-1; d_gene: TRBD2; abundance: -; CDR3aa: CASSESLGGVTNEQSF; CDR3nt: TGTGCCAGCAGCGAGAGCCTGGGAGGGGTAACCAATGAGCAGTCCTTC
j_gene: TRBJ1-6; len: 16; v_gene: TRBV4-1; d_gene: -; abundance: -; CDR3aa: CASSPKGRDVNSPLHF; CDR3nt: TGCGCCAGCAGCCCTAAAGGACGGGACGTTAATTCACCTCTCCACTTT
j_gene: TRBJ2-7; len: 16; v_gene: TRBV5-1; d_gene: TRBD2; abundance: few; CDR3aa: CASSSSGREGTYEQYF; CDR3nt: TGCGCCAGCAGCTCCTCGGGGCGGGAGGGCACCTACGAGCAGTACTTC